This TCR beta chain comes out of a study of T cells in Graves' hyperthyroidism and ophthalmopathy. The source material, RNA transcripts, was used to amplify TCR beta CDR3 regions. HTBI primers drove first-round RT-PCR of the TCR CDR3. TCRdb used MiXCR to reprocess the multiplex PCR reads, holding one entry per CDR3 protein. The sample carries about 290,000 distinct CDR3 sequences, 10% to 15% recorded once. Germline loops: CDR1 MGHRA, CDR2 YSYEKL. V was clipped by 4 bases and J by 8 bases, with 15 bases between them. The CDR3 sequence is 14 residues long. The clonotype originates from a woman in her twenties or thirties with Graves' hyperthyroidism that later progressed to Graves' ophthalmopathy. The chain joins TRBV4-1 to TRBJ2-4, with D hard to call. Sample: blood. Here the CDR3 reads CASSPHTGVDIQYF. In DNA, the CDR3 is TGCGCCAGCAGCCCCCATACTGGGGTGGACATTCAGTACTTC.